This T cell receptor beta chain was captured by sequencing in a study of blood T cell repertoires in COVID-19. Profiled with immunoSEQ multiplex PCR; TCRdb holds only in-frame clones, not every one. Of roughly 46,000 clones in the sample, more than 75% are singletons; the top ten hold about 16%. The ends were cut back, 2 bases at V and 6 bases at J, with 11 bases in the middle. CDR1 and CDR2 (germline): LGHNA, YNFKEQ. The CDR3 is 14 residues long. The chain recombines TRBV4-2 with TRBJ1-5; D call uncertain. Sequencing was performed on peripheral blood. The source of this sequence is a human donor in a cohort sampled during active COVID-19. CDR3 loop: CASSQRRAGQPQHF. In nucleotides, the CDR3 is TGTGCCAGCAGCCAACGGAGGGCCGGTCAGCCCCAGCATTTT.